The 2 T cell receptor beta chains below come from one sample, sequenced in a study of early T cells in non-severe SARS-CoV-2 infection (dated by TCRdb to the early 2020s). Receptors were amplified or captured by 5' RACE. Sequencing relied on a NextSeq 500. Through fastp at Q25 and MiXCR, TCRdb rebuilt clones from the public reads, retaining in-frame beta chains. Identical CDR3 protein sequences are pooled into one entry, listed with their most common genes and DNA. A total of 60,000 to 80,000 distinct CDR3 sequences appear in this sample, 9% to 15% of them only once. The top ten hold around 4.3% of the sample. The sequencing input was whole blood. All receptors come from an adult who was a healthcare worker with PCR-confirmed SARS-CoV-2 infection or an uninfected control (not recorded which).

The chain is built from TRBV2 and TRBJ2-5; D may be TRBD1 (6 bases). This CDR3 region has 13 residues. V lost 5 bases and J 4 bases, leaving 11 bases between the germline ends. From germline, CDR1 is SNHLY and CDR2 FYNNEI. The CDR3 protein is CASSSQGRETQYF. As DNA, the CDR3 is TGTGCCAGCAGTTCGCAGGGGAGAGAGACCCAGTACTTC.

A few counts support this clonotype. The V and J genes are TRBV29-1 and TRBJ2-7; tentatively, D is TRBD1 or TRBD2 (6 bases each). Germline lookup yields CDR1 SQVTM and CDR2 ANQGSEA. This CDR3 comprises 11 residues. V was trimmed by 4 bases and J by 4 bases, leaving 8 bases between them. The CDR3 reads CSVGGGYEQYF. The CDR3 DNA sequence: TGCAGCGTTGGAGGGGGGTACGAGCAGTACTTC.